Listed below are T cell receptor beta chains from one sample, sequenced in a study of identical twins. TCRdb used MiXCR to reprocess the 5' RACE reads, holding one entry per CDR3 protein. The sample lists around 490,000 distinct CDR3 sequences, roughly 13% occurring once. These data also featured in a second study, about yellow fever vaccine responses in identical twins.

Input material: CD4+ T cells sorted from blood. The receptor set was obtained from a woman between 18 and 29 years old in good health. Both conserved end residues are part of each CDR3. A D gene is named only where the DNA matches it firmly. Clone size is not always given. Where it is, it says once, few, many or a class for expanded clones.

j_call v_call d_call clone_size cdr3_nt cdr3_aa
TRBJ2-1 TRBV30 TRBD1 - TGTGCCTGGGCCTGGGACAGCTACAATGAGCAGTTCTTC CAWAWDSYNEQFF
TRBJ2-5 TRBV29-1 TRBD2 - TGCAGCGGGGGGGGGACGGGACAAGAGACCCAGTACTTC CSGGGTGQETQYF
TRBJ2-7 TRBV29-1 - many TGCAGCGTTGTACCGCGCGATTGGACCCACGAGCAGTACTTC CSVVPRDWTHEQYF
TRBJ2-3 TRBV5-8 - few TGTGCCAGCAAGCTCCGGCGAGGGATCGTGGATACGCAGTATTTT CASKLRRGIVDTQYF
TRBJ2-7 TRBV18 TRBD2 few TGTGCCAGCTCACGACAGCTAGCGGGGGGGGCTGTCGAGCAGTACTTC CASSRQLAGGAVEQYF
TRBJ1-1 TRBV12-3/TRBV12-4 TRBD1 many TGTGCCAGCAGTCGACAGGGGGCGCGCACTGAAGCTTTCTTT CASSRQGARTEAFF
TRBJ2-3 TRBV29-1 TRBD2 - TGCAGCGCCTGGCCCCGGGAGGGAACTAGCACAGATACGCAGTATTTT CSAWPREGTSTDTQYF
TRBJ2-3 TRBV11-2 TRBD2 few TGTGCCAGCAGCCGGACTAGCGGGGTAAATACAGATACGCAGTATTTT CASSRTSGVNTDTQYF
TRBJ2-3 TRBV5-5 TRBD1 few TGTGCCAGCAGATCAGGCAGGGGGCAGACAGATACGCAGTATTTT CASRSGRGQTDTQYF
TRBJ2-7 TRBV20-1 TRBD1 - TGCAGTGCTAGGGGGACAGCCTACGAGCAGTACTTC CSARGTAYEQYF
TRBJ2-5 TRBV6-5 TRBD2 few TGTGCCAGCAGTTATAGGGCGGGGGGTACGACGGAGACCCAGTACTTC CASSYRAGGTTETQYF
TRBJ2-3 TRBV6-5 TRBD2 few TGTGCCAGCAGTTACCGACTAGCGGGGTCAGATACGCAGTATTTT CASSYRLAGSDTQYF
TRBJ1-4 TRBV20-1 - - TGCAGTGCTCAATCCGGGCCGGTGGGTGAAAAACTGTTTTTT CSAQSGPVGEKLFF
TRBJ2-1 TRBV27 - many TGTGCCAGCAGTTTATCATCTCGGGGGGAGCAGTTCTTC CASSLSSRGEQFF
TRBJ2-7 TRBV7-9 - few TGTGCCAGCAGCTTAGTTTCGACCTACGAGCAGTACTTC CASSLVSTYEQYF
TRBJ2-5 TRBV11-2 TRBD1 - TGTGCCAGCAGCTTAGGGGACAGGGGGGTTCAAGAGACCCAGTACTTC CASSLGDRGVQETQYF
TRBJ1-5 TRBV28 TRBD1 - TGTGCCAGCATTAAGGACAGGCCCGAGGGGGCCCAGCATTTT CASIKDRPEGAQHF
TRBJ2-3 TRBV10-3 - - TGTGCCATTACGAATGCGGGGACCCAAGATACGCAGTATTTT CAITNAGTQDTQYF
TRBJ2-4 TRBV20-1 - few TGCAGTGCTAGTATGGTAGCCAAAAACATTCAGTACTTC CSASMVAKNIQYF
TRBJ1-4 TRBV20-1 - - TGCAGTGCTAGAGATATGCGGGGTGAAAAACTGTTTTTT CSARDMRGEKLFF
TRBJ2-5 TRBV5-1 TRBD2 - TGCGCCAGCAGCTCGGGACTAGTGATTGAATCCCAGTACTTC CASSSGLVIESQYF
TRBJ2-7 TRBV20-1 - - TGCAGTGCTGATCAGGACAGAAGCTCCTACGAGCAGTACTTC CSADQDRSSYEQYF
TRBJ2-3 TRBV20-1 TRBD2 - TGCAGTGCTAGTTTGACTACTAGCGGGTACCTGGATACGCAGTATTTT CSASLTTSGYLDTQYF
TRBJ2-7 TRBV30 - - TGTGCCTGGAATCGACGGGATTCCTACGAGCAGTACTTC CAWNRRDSYEQYF
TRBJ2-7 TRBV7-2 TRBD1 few TGTGCCAGCAGCTTAGGGCCCCCCCAGGGGGTCCCCTACGAGCAGTACTTC CASSLGPPQGVPYEQYF
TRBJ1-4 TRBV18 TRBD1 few TGTGCCAGCTCACCGACAGGGGTTGGTGAAAAACTGTTTTTT CASSPTGVGEKLFF
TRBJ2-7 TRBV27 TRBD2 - TGTGCCAGCAGTCTCTTTAGCGGGACTGCCTACGAGCAGTACTTC CASSLFSGTAYEQYF
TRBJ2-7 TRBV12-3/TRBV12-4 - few TGTGCCAGCAGTACGAGCAACCGCGAGCAGTACTTC CASSTSNREQYF
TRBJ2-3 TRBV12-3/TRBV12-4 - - TGTGCCAGCACCCCCATTACAGATACGCAGTATTTT CASTPITDTQYF
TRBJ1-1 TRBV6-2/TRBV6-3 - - TGTGCCAGCAGTACCCGGGGCCCCGAAGCTTTCTTT CASSTRGPEAFF
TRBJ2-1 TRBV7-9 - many TGTGCCAGCAGCTTATCTTTGACCCATGTCCCGTTCTTC CASSLSLTHVPFF
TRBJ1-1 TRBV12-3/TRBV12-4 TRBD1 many TGTGCCAGCAGCCCGGGACAGGGCAACACTGAAGCTTTCTTT CASSPGQGNTEAFF
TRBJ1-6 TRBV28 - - TGTGCCAGCAGTTATTCTACAGGGATTAGTACTTCACCCCTCCACTTT CASSYSTGISTSPLHF
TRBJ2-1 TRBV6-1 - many TGTGCCAGCAGCTCTCCGTGGGGGAATGAGCAGTTCTTC CASSSPWGNEQFF
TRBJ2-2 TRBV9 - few TGTGCCAGCAGCGTTGGGGCCCTGAACACCGGGGAGCTGTTTTTT CASSVGALNTGELFF